A single sample is the source of the 26 T cell receptor beta chains below, sequenced in a study of T cell repertoires in cytomegalovirus infection. No antigen has been assigned to these receptors. TCRdb fed the reads into MiXCR, producing one record per CDR3 protein. This repertoire shows a few hundred thousand distinct CDR3 sequences, 40% found once; its top ten account for 40% to 60%. The sample consisted of cultured PBMCs, taken from culture after CMV antigen stimulation. These receptors originate from a human donor in good health (CMV status not recorded). Some clones in this sample may be carry-over from other donors' samples.

V usage is TRBV5-1 and J usage is TRBJ2-3; 10 bases align to TRBD2. The germline V gene has CDR1 SGHRS and CDR2 YFSETQ. Trimming removed 0 bases from V and 7 bases from J; junction bases left unmatched: 8. This CDR3 is built from 16 residues. CDR3 sequence (DNA): TGCGCCAGCAGCTTGGATCCTAGCGGGGGTGTGAATACGCAGTATTTT. It translates to CASSLDPSGGVNTQYF.

This clonotype was counted only a few times. The gene calls are TRBV7-4 and TRBJ2-7; D might be TRBD2 (6 bases). This CDR3 spans 16 amino acids. Germline V gives CDR1 SGHVT, CDR2 SQSDAQ. V gave up 5 bases and J gave up 0 bases, with 17 bases separating them. The CDR3 DNA sequence: TGTGCCAGCAGCGCCTACGGACGGGAGAGCTCCTACGAGCAGTACTTC. This sequence encodes CASSAYGRESSYEQYF.

The chain joins TRBV2 to TRBJ1-2; TRBD1 is a possible D gene (5 bases). This CDR3 is 14 amino acids long. Trimming took 7 bases from V and 8 from J, leaving 20 bases between them. Germline V gives CDR1 SNHLY, CDR2 FYNNEI. CDR3 coding DNA: TGTGCCAGCAACGGGGGTTGGGCGGCGGAGGGCTACACCTTC. It encodes CASNGGWAAEGYTF.

About this clonotype: An end of the junction differs from the germline gene, which may be a read error. CDR3 protein: CASSTPRGLKNIQYF. The CDR3 region has the DNA TGTGCCAGCTCAACACCCAGGGGGCTCAAAAACATTCAGTACTTC. The chain uses TRBV18 and TRBJ2-4, with 8 nucleotides matching TRBD1. CDR1 and CDR2 (germline): KGHSH, LQKENI. The CDR3 loop spans 15 amino acids. The full variable domain, completed using reference TRBV18 and TRBJ2-4, is NAGVMQNPRHLVRRRGQEARLRCSPMKGHSHVYWYRQLPEEGLKFMVYLQKENIIDESGMPKERFSAEFPKEGPSILRIQQVVRGDSAAYFCASSTPRGLKNIQYFGAGTRLSVL.

The sample holds a few counts of this clonotype. The CDR3 is CASSLAGATWFF. For the CDR3, the DNA is TGTGCCAGCAGCTTAGCCGGGGCAACGTGGTTCTTC. The V and J genes are TRBV7-9 and TRBJ2-1, with D perhaps being TRBD1 or TRBD2 (5 bases each). The germline V gene encodes CDR1 SEHNR and CDR2 FQNEAQ (reference sequence). The length of the CDR3 is 12 residues. V lost 0 bases and J 15 bases, leaving 12 bases between the germline ends. Filled out from reference TRBV7-9 and TRBJ2-1, the complete variable domain reads DTGVSQNPRHKITKRGQNVTFRCDPISEHNRLYWYRQTLGQGPEFLTYFQNEAQLEKSRLLSDRFSAERPKGSFSTLEIQRTEQGDSAMYLCASSLAGATWFFGPGTRLTVL.

Ten or more counts support this clonotype. The rearrangement links TRBV7-2 to TRBJ2-3; TRBD2 is a possible D gene (5 bases). V lost 4 bases to trimming and J lost 0 bases, with 14 bases between them. CDR1 is SGHTA and CDR2 is FQGNSA in the germline V gene. The CDR3 runs 16 residues. CDR3 sequence reads: CASSSQSGVSTDTQYF. The CDR3 DNA reads as TGTGCCAGCAGCTCCCAGAGCGGAGTTAGCACAGATACGCAGTATTTT.

The rearrangement joins TRBV7-9 to TRBJ1-2, with a possible D match to TRBD1 (5 bases). Trimming left V 4 bases short and J 4 bases short, with 10 bases between. CDR1 is SEHNR, CDR2 FQNEAQ, per germline (reference sequence). This CDR3 contains 13 residues. CDR3 residues: CASSSGWVYGYTF. The CDR3 region has the DNA TGTGCCAGCAGCTCAGGGTGGGTCTATGGCTACACCTTC.

This clonotype was seen ten or more times. The V and J genes are TRBV7-8 and TRBJ2-7; 7 bases match TRBD1. This CDR3 spans 15 amino acids. The V gene's germline CDR1 is SGHVS and CDR2 FQNEAQ. J was trimmed by 4 bases and V by 5 bases; bases with no gene match: 11. CDR3 residues: CASSRDRDRRYEQYF. The CDR3 region has the DNA TGTGCCAGCAGCCGGGACCGGGACAGAAGATACGAGCAGTACTTC.

The chain uses TRBV6-1 and TRBJ2-2; D may be TRBD2 (6 bases). There are 15 residues in the CDR3. CDR1 and CDR2 from the germline V gene are MNHNS and SASEGT. Trimming removed 6 bases at V and 7 bases at J, with 18 bases between. CDR3 in amino acids: CASSHGTYRSGELFF. The CDR3 region has the DNA TGTGCCAGCAGCCACGGGACTTACAGAAGCGGGGAGCTGTTTTTT.

This sequence joins TRBV20-1 and TRBJ2-3; a weak D match, TRBD1 (6 bases). CDR3 length: 13 residues. V shed 8 bases and J shed 4 bases, with 16 bases lying between them. The germline V gene has CDR1 DFQATT and CDR2 SNEGSKA (reference sequence). DNA of the CDR3: TGCAGTCCGAAGGGGGTAGACGCAGATACGCAGTATTTT. Its protein product is CSPKGVDADTQYF.

This clonotype turned up a few times. The V gene is TRBV18, the J gene TRBJ2-2; TRBD1 might be the D (6 bases). This CDR3 region has 15 residues. The ends were cut back, 3 bases at V and 1 base at J, with 9 bases in the middle. Germline V gene sequence: CDR1 KGHSH, CDR2 LQKENI. The CDR3 protein is CASSPLQGNTGELFF. The CDR3 nucleotides are TGTGCCAGCTCACCCTTACAGGGGAACACCGGGGAGCTGTTTTTT. The complete variable domain, with remaining parts taken from reference TRBV18 and TRBJ2-2, reads NAGVMQNPRHLVRRRGQEARLRCSPMKGHSHVYWYRQLPEEGLKFMVYLQKENIIDESGMPKERFSAEFPKEGPSILRIQQVVRGDSAAYFCASSPLQGNTGELFFGEGSRLTVL.

As to this clonotype: The junction and the germline gene differ at one end; a read error may be behind it. This chain joins TRBV7-2 and TRBJ2-3; 8 positions match TRBD2. The V gene's germline CDR1 is SGHTA and CDR2 FQGNSA. The CDR3 extends over 14 amino acids. The CDR3 bases are TGTGCAAGCAGGCGCGGACTAGCTGCAGATACGCAGTATTTT. This translates into CASRRGLAADTQYF.

This clonotype showed up just a few times. V usage is TRBV7-9 and J usage is TRBJ2-3, with TRBD2 matching over 9 bases. V was pared by 2 bases and J by 4 bases, with 4 bases of the junction left unmatched. Germline loops: CDR1 SEHNR, CDR2 FQNEAQ (reference sequence). The CDR3 has 15 amino acids. CDR3 in amino acids: CASSLWRGGADTQYF. The CDR3 bases are TGTGCCAGCAGCTTATGGCGGGGGGGTGCAGATACGCAGTATTTT.

The chain couples TRBV10-3 to TRBJ2-7; no reliable D call. Trimming cost V 10 bases and J 2 bases, with 12 bases left between them. The CDR3 runs to 12 residues. The germline CDR1 and CDR2 sequences are ENHRY and SYGVKD. The CDR3 reads CATVRPPYEQYF. The DNA of the CDR3 is TGTGCCACCGTTCGACCTCCCTACGAGCAGTACTTC.

This clonotype was detected a few times. The chain uses TRBV6-2 or TRBV6-3 and TRBJ2-7; unclear D gene. This CDR3 comprises 13 residues. The germline V gene has CDR1 MNHEY and CDR2 SVGEGT. Trimming took off 8 bases at V and 2 bases at J, with 13 bases between the two ends. The CDR3 reads CASGAVSPYEQYF. CDR3 bases: TGTGCCAGCGGAGCAGTTTCCCCCTACGAGCAGTACTTC.

V usage is TRBV18 and J usage is TRBJ2-5; no clear D. V lost 6 bases and J lost 4, with 15 bases in between. Germline assignment: CDR1 KGHSH and CDR2 LQKENI. The CDR3 totals 14 residues. As DNA, the CDR3 is TGTGCCAGCTCCCTCGGACCTAAGGGAGAGACCCAGTACTTC. Its protein is CASSLGPKGETQYF. Full variable domain (rest looked up from reference TRBV18 and TRBJ2-5): NAGVMQNPRHLVRRRGQEARLRCSPMKGHSHVYWYRQLPEEGLKFMVYLQKENIIDESGMPKERFSAEFPKEGPSILRIQQVVRGDSAAYFCASSLGPKGETQYFGPGTRLLVL.

The J gene is TRBJ2-1, the V gene TRBV7-2; 13 bases are shared with TRBD2. V dropped 2 bases and J dropped 1; count of bases not matched to a gene: 17. The CDR3 extends over 22 amino acids. Germline CDR1 SGHTA, CDR2 FQGNSA. The CDR3 spells CASSLWNRGGTSGGASYNEQFF. For the CDR3, the DNA is TGTGCCAGCAGCTTATGGAACAGGGGAGGAACTAGCGGGGGGGCGTCCTACAATGAGCAGTTCTTC.

The J gene is TRBJ2-2, the V gene TRBV20-1; 8 bases are a match to TRBD2. V lost 0 bases and J lost 6; bases outside the gene matches: 9. The CDR3 covers 16 residues. Germline lookup yields CDR1 DFQATT and CDR2 SNEGSKA (reference sequence). CDR3 amino acids: CSARDQVAGPAGELFF. CDR3 DNA: TGCAGTGCTAGAGATCAGGTAGCGGGGCCGGCCGGGGAGCTGTTTTTT.

The chain carries TRBV10-3 and TRBJ1-4; 8 bases map to TRBD1. V was pared by 0 bases and J by 7 bases, with 4 bases of the junction left unmatched. Per the germline V gene, CDR1 is ENHRY and CDR2 is SYGVKD. This CDR3 region has 15 residues. The CDR3 reads CAISESTGVGEKLFF. In DNA, the CDR3 is TGTGCCATCAGTGAGTCGACAGGGGTTGGTGAAAAACTGTTTTTT.

This chain links TRBV11-2 with TRBJ2-7; 13 nucleotides agree with TRBD2. CDR1 is SGHAT, CDR2 FQNNGV, per germline. Trimming cost V 3 bases and J 6 bases; bases outside gene matches: 2. The CDR3 consists of 14 residues. CDR3 in amino acids: CASSLGLAGSEQYF. CDR3 in DNA: TGTGCCAGCAGCTTGGGACTAGCGGGGAGCGAGCAGTACTTC.

This clonotype has just one count. The chain employs TRBV7-2 and TRBJ1-1; TRBD1 aligns across 9 bases. V shed 5 bases and J 7 bases; nucleotides not matched to a gene: 8. Germline V gene sequence: CDR1 SGHTA, CDR2 FQGNSA. This CDR3 comprises 14 residues. The CDR3 nucleotides read TGTGCCAGCAGCACACAGGGGGCGTCGGGTGAAGCTTTCTTT. This encodes CASSTQGASGEAFF.

The chain has TRBV12-3 or TRBV12-4 and TRBJ1-4, with D possibly TRBD1 on 6 matching bases. The V end lost 2 bases, the J end lost 4 bases, and 20 bases lay between the germline ends. This CDR3 has 18 amino acids. CDR3 DNA: TGTGCCAGCAGTTTATTCGGACAGTGGGCGGTCAATAATGAAAAACTGTTTTTT. It specifies CASSLFGQWAVNNEKLFF.

This clonotype has just a few counts. This CDR3 reads CASSSQGLPYEQYF. The CDR3 DNA follows: TGTGCCAGCAGTTCGCAGGGGTTACCCTACGAGCAGTACTTC. The V and J genes are TRBV27 and TRBJ2-7; tentatively, D is TRBD1 (6 bases). Germline assignment: CDR1 MNHEY and CDR2 SMNVEV (reference sequence). The CDR3 consists of 14 residues. With 4 bases removed from V and 2 bases from J, the gap between germline ends came to 12 bases.

This sequence joins TRBV7-8 and TRBJ2-6; no reliable D call. The germline CDR1 and CDR2 sequences are SGHVS and FQNEAQ. The CDR3 sequence is 18 residues long. Trimming took off 3 bases at V and 0 bases at J, with 15 bases between the two ends. The CDR3 sequence is CASSFPLDGRSGANVLTF. The CDR3 DNA follows: TGTGCCAGCAGCTTTCCGCTGGACGGCCGCTCTGGGGCCAACGTCCTGACTTTC.

The V call is TRBV7-8, the J call TRBJ2-2, with D unresolved. Trimming stripped 6 bases from V and 7 bases from J, with 21 bases between. Germline-derived CDR1 and CDR2 are SGHVS and FQNEAQ. CDR3 size: 16 residues. The CDR3 coding sequence is TGTGCCAGCAGATCCCGAATCACCCTGGCGGACGGGGAGCTGTTTTTT. Its translation: CASRSRITLADGELFF.

In this sample, this clonotype turned up many times. The CDR3 DNA reads as TGTGCCAGCAGCTCAACAGGGGGCGGCTATGGCTACACCTTC. Residues: CASSSTGGGYGYTF. This chain links TRBV7-2 with TRBJ1-2; 9 bases fit TRBD1. The CDR3 runs to 14 residues. From germline, CDR1 is SGHTA and CDR2 FQGNSA. The V gene end was trimmed by 4 bases and the J gene end by 4 bases; junction bases not matched to a gene: 4.